These 4 T cell receptor beta chains were sequenced from one sample in a study of metastatic and nonmetastatic thyroid tumors. TCRdb re-clonotyped the PCR reads via MiXCR. The repertoire holds 17,000 or so clones, with roughly 23% as singletons. Patients had received no treatment of any kind before thyroid surgery. The specimen was tumor tissue. The receptors derive from a female donor with papillary thyroid cancer or a benign thyroid nodule (not recorded which). Some clones in this sample may be carry-over from other donors' samples.

This clone was counted at least ten times. This CDR3 is also generated by other DNA sequences in the sample. The chain carries TRBV11-3 and TRBJ1-1; D call uncertain. CDR1 and CDR2 (germline): SGHNT, YENEEA. The CDR3 length is 13 residues. V shed 6 bases and J shed 4 bases, with 12 bases lying between them. CDR3 coding DNA: TGTGCCAGCAGTCGACCCTTGGGCACTGAAGCTTTCTTT. Its protein is CASSRPLGTEAFF.

This clone was counted at least ten times. The chain carries TRBV15 and TRBJ1-5; 8 positions agree with TRBD1. V gave up 5 bases and J gave up 6 bases; unmatched junction bases: 6. Germline CDR1 reads LNHNV; CDR2 reads YYDKDF (reference sequence). The CDR3 has 14 residues. CDR3 protein: CATSSHRGGQPQHF. The DNA of the CDR3 is TGTGCCACCAGCTCACACAGGGGGGGTCAGCCCCAGCATTTT.

This clone showed up many times. V gene TRBV28 combines with J gene TRBJ2-3, with D perhaps matching TRBD1 (6 bases). Germline lookup yields CDR1 MDHEN and CDR2 SYDVKM. The V end was cut by 5 bases, the J end by 6 bases, with 15 bases between. The CDR3 covers 14 residues. This CDR3 reads CASSRQVLGDTQYF. CDR3 DNA: TGTGCCAGCAGTCGACAGGTCCTTGGGGATACGCAGTATTTT.

This clone was counted ten times or more. This chain uses TRBV5-6 with TRBJ2-2, with D unclear. The V gene lost 5 bases and the J gene lost 3 bases, with 5 bases spanning the gap. CDR1 is SGHDT and CDR2 is YYEEEE in the germline V gene. This CDR3 has 12 amino acids. CDR3 protein: CASSLYTGELFF. CDR3 in DNA: TGTGCCAGCAGTCTTTACACCGGGGAGCTGTTTTTT. The variable domain in full, completed from reference TRBV5-6 and TRBJ2-2, reads DAGVTQSPTHLIKTRGQQVTLRCSPKSGHDTVSWYQQALGQGPQFIFQYYEEEERQRGNFPDRFSGHQFPNYSSELNVNALLLGDSALYLCASSLYTGELFFGEGSRLTVL.